This T cell receptor beta chain was recorded in a study of cytomegalovirus exposure and HLA in healthy donors. The CDR3 is 16 amino acids. Germline-derived CDR1 and CDR2 are MNHNS and SASEGT. Losses at the gene ends were 1 base for V and 7 bases for J; bases not matched to a gene: 6. Study-wide results and limits: High sensitivity and specificity were reportedly achieved when the classifier diagnosed cytomegalovirus status. The listing of about 150 TCR beta chains classed them as cytomegalovirus-associated. Testing in vitro showed a few CMV-associated chains specific for CMV antigens.

These donors were members of the approximately 120-subject validation cohort, a group separate from the approximately 620-subject first cohort. This clone has just one count. The antigen remains undetermined. TCRdb's copy holds only in-frame clones and misses some; the assay was immunoSEQ multiplex PCR. The sample lists about 360,000 clones, around 86% occurring once. Sequencing input: PBMCs. The source of this sequence is a woman between 18 and 29 years old in good health and CMV-seronegative. The V gene is TRBV6-1, the J gene TRBJ2-3; 12 positions match TRBD2. The CDR3 region is CASSEVLAGGPYTQYF. In DNA, the CDR3 is TGTGCCAGCAGTGAAGTCCTAGCGGGGGGGCCCTATACGCAGTATTTT.